The 9 T cell receptor beta chains below all came from one sample that was sequenced in a study of technical replicates of blood from a few donors. The data were produced by immunoSEQ multiplex PCR, yet TCRdb's version contains in-frame clones alone and is incomplete. The profile shows 80,000 or so clones, approximately 96% of them singletons. What was sequenced was T cells isolated from PBMCs. Receptors were obtained from a human donor in good health.

The chain employs TRBV13 and TRBJ1-4; no clear D. This CDR3 contains 15 residues. Trimming took 5 bases from V and 3 from J, leaving 13 bases between them. Germline lookup yields CDR1 PRHDT and CDR2 FYEKMQ (reference sequence). CDR3 nucleotide sequence: TGTGCCAGCAGCCGCCCCAGAGGGTCTAATGAAAAACTGTTTTTT. The encoded protein is CASSRPRGSNEKLFF.

The V call is TRBV13, the J call TRBJ2-7; TRBD2 matches 7 bases. The CDR3 loop spans 13 amino acids. Per germline, CDR1 PRHDT and CDR2 FYEKMQ (reference sequence). Trimming took 5 bases from V and 4 from J; bases not matched to a gene: 5. DNA of the CDR3: TGTGCCAGCAGCGGCGGGACTAATTACGAGCAGTACTTC. It specifies CASSGGTNYEQYF. Supplemented by reference TRBV13 and TRBJ2-7, the full variable domain reads AAGVIQSPRHLIKEKRETATLKCYPIPRHDTVYWYQQGPGQDPQFLISFYEKMQSDKGSIPDRFSAQQFSDYHSELNMSSLELGDSALYFCASSGGTNYEQYFGPGTRLTVT.

The gene calls are TRBV6-1 and TRBJ1-5; D remains unclear. The CDR3 is 14 amino acids. Trimming stripped 7 bases from V and 0 bases from J, with 10 bases between. CDR1 and CDR2 from the germline V gene are MNHNS and SASEGT. The CDR3 here is CASNLAYSNQPQHF. Written as DNA, the CDR3 is TGTGCCAGCAACTTAGCGTATAGCAATCAGCCCCAGCATTTT.

The V gene is TRBV11-3, the J gene TRBJ1-1; no reliable D call. This CDR3 is built from 15 residues. Germline V CDR1 and CDR2: SGHNT, YENEEA. The ends were cut back, 2 bases at V and 2 bases at J, with 12 bases in the middle. The DNA of the CDR3 is TGTGCCAGCAGCTTATTGGGCAGCTCTAACACTGAAGCTTTCTTT. It is translated as CASSLLGSSNTEAFF.

This clone occurred once. The J gene is TRBJ1-1, the V gene TRBV11-2, with a weak D call TRBD1 (5 bases). V was cut by 0 bases and J by 5 bases, with 7 bases left in between. CDR1 SGHAT and CDR2 FQNNGV come from the germline V gene. The CDR3 has 13 amino acids. DNA for the CDR3: TGTGCCAGCAGCTTAGATCCAGGGACTGAAGCTTTCTTT. It specifies CASSLDPGTEAFF.

V usage is TRBV6-1 and J usage is TRBJ1-1; a weak D match, TRBD1 (6 bases). Germline lookup yields CDR1 MNHNS and CDR2 SASEGT. Trimming stripped 4 bases from V and 0 bases from J, with 15 bases between. The CDR3 is 16 amino acids. The DNA for the CDR3 is TGTGCCAGCAGTGTCCTACAGGGATCGGTGAACACTGAAGCTTTCTTT. Translation gives CASSVLQGSVNTEAFF.

This clone has just one count. The chain joins TRBV18 to TRBJ1-5, with D possibly being TRBD1 (6 bases). This CDR3 spans 15 amino acids. Per the germline V gene, CDR1 is KGHSH and CDR2 is LQKENI. The V and J ends lost 4 bases and 1 base respectively, with 11 bases between them. CDR3 coding DNA: TGTGCCAGCTCACTACAGGGTACCAGCAATCAGCCCCAGCATTTT. Translated: CASSLQGTSNQPQHF. The full variable domain, its missing parts supplied by reference TRBV18 and TRBJ1-5, is NAGVMQNPRHLVRRRGQEARLRCSPMKGHSHVYWYRQLPEEGLKFMVYLQKENIIDESGMPKERFSAEFPKEGPSILRIQQVVRGDSAAYFCASSLQGTSNQPQHFGDGTRLSIL.

The J gene is TRBJ2-7, the V gene TRBV19, with D possibly being TRBD2 (5 bases). Per the germline V gene, CDR1 is LNHDA and CDR2 is SQIVND (reference sequence). The CDR3 sequence is 12 residues long. The ends were cut back, 8 bases at V and 0 bases at J, with 8 bases in the middle. The CDR3 sequence is CASEGSSYEQYF. CDR3 DNA sequence: TGTGCCAGTGAGGGAAGCTCCTACGAGCAGTACTTC. Using reference TRBV19 and TRBJ2-7 for the parts outside the CDR3, the full variable domain is DGGITQSPKYLFRKEGQNVTLSCEQNLNHDAMYWYRQDPGQGLRLIYYSQIVNDFQKGDIAEGYSVSREKKESFPLTVTSAQKNPTAFYLCASEGSSYEQYFGPGTRLTVT.

V usage is TRBV4-3 and J usage is TRBJ2-7, with a weak D call TRBD2 (5 bases). Per the germline V gene, CDR1 is LGHNA and CDR2 is YSLEER. The CDR3 runs 17 residues. Between the trimmed V and J ends, which lost 1 base and 5 bases, there was a span of 21 bases. The CDR3 DNA sequence: TGCGCCAGCAGCCAAGTTAGTCTACCCCTCGGGAAAGACGAGCAGTACTTC. Translated, it gives CASSQVSLPLGKDEQYF.